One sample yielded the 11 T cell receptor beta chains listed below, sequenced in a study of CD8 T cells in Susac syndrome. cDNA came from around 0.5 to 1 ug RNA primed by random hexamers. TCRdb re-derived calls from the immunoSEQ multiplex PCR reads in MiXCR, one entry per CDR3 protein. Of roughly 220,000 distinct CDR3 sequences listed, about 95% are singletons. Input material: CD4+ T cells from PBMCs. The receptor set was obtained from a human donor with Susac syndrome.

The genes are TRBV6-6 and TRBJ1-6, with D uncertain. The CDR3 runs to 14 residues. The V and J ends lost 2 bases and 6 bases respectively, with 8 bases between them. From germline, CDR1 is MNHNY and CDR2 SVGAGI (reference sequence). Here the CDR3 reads CASSYPGSNSPLHF. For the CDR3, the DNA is TGTGCCAGCAGTTACCCGGGTAGTAATTCACCCCTCCACTTT.

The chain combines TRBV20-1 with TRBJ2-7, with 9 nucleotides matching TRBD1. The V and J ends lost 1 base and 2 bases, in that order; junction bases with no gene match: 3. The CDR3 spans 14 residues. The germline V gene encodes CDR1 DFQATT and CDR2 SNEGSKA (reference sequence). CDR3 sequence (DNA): TGCAGTGCTAGAGGGACAGGGGAGACCTACGAGCAGTACTTC. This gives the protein CSARGTGETYEQYF.

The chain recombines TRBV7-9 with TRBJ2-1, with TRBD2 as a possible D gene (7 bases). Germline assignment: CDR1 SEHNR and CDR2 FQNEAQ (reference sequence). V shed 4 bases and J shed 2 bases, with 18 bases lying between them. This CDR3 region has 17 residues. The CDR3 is CASSSPLGGPTYNEQFF. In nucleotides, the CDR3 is TGTGCCAGCAGCTCCCCCCTCGGGGGGCCAACCTACAATGAGCAGTTCTTC.

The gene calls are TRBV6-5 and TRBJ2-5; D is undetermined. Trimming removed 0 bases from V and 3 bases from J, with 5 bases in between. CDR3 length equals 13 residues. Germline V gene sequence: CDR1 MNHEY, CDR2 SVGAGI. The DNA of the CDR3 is TGTGCCAGCAGTTACTCTCGGGAAGAGACCCAGTACTTC. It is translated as CASSYSREETQYF.

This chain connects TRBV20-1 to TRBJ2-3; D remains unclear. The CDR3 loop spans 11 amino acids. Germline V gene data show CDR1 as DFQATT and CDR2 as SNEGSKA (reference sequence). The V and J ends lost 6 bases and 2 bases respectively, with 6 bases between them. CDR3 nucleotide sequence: TGCAGTGCAGATTCCACAGATACGCAGTATTTT. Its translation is CSADSTDTQYF.

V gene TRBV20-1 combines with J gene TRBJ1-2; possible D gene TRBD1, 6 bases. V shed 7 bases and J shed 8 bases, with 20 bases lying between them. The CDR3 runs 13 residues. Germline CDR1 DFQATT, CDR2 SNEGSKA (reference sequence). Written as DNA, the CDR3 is TGCAGTGTAGCAACTCCGGGACAATTAGGCTACACCTTC. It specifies CSVATPGQLGYTF.

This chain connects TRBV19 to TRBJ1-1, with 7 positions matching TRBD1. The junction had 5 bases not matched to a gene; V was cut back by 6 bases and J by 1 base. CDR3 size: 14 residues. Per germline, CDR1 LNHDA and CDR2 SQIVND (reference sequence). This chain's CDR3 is CASSSDRKNTEAFF. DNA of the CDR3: TGTGCCAGTAGCTCGGACAGGAAGAACACTGAAGCTTTCTTT.

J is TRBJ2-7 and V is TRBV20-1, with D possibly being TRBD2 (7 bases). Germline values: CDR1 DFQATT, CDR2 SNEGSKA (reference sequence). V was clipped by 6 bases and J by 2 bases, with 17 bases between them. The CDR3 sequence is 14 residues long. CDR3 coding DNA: TGCAGTGCCTCGGCGGGGGCATACACCTACGAGCAGTACTTC. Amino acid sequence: CSASAGAYTYEQYF.

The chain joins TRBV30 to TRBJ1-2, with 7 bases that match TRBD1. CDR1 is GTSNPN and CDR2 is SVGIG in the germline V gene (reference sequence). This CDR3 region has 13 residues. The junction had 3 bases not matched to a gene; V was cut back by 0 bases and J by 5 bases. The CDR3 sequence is CAWSVQGTYGYTF. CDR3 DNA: TGTGCCTGGAGTGTACAGGGGACGTATGGCTACACCTTC.

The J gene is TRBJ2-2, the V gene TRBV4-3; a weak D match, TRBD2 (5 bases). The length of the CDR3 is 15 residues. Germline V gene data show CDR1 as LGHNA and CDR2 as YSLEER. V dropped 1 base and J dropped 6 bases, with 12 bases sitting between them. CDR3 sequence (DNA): TGCGCCAGCAGCCAAGGGTCTAGCAGCTCCGGGGAGCTGTTTTTT. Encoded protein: CASSQGSSSSGELFF.

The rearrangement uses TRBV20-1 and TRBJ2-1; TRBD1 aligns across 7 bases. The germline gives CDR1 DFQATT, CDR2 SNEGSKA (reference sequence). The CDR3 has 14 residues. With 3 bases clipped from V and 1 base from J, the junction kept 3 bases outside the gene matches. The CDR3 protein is CSARTGRSYNEQFF. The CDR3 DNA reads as TGCAGTGCTAGGACAGGGAGATCCTACAATGAGCAGTTCTTC.